The clone carrying this T cell receptor (beta chain) was seen many times. The entry originates in a study of early T cells in non-severe SARS-CoV-2 infection. Across the study: RNA in bulk from unsorted whole blood was sequenced, and chains were unpaired.

CDR3 length: 14 residues. Germline V gene data show CDR1 as SGHVS and CDR2 as FQNEAQ. V gave up 1 base and J gave up 4 bases, with 10 bases separating them. TCRdb reprocessed the 5' RACE reads via MiXCR and lists one record per CDR3 protein. The data show 48,000 or so distinct CDR3 sequences, with more than 5.5% seen just once and around 7% held by the top ten. The sequencing used whole blood, collected at baseline. This receptor was identified in an adult who was a healthcare worker with PCR-confirmed SARS-CoV-2 infection or an uninfected control (not recorded which). V and J are TRBV7-8 and TRBJ2-5, with no clear D. CDR3 residues: CASSLEGRTETQYF. CDR3 sequence (DNA): TGTGCCAGCAGCTTAGAAGGACGGACAGAGACCCAGTACTTC.